The 29 T cell receptor beta chains presented below share a single source sample, sequenced in a study of cytomegalovirus exposure and HLA in healthy donors. Primers included in the PCR were 60 Vbeta and 13 Jbeta primers. Using immunoSEQ multiplex PCR, the repertoire was profiled, and TCRdb retains in-frame clones only, with some absent. The repertoire includes over 100,000 clones, about 80% of them detected once, and approximately 3% sits in the top ten. Sequences were obtained from PBMCs. The receptors derive from a woman younger than 30 in good health and CMV-seropositive.

This CDR3 reads CASSLTGGDLYSNQPQHF. CDR3 bases: TGTGCCAGCAGTTTGACAGGGGGTGACCTCTATAGCAATCAGCCCCAGCATTTT. The gene calls are TRBV2 and TRBJ1-5, with 9 bases that match TRBD1. The CDR3 contains 18 residues. Trimming cost V 5 bases and J 0 bases; bases outside gene matches: 11. Germline CDR1 SNHLY, CDR2 FYNNEI.

The V gene is TRBV13, the J gene TRBJ2-5; D is perhaps TRBD1 (5 bases). This CDR3 contains 15 residues. The germline V gene has CDR1 PRHDT and CDR2 FYEKMQ (reference sequence). Trimming removed 5 bases at V and 3 bases at J, with 16 bases between. CDR3 in amino acids: CASSPQGKFKETQYF. Written as DNA, the CDR3 is TGTGCCAGCAGCCCCCAGGGCAAGTTCAAAGAGACCCAGTACTTC.

The rearrangement uses TRBV5-6 and TRBJ1-1; tentative D call: TRBD1 (6 bases). The germline gives CDR1 SGHDT, CDR2 YYEEEE. This CDR3 has 15 amino acids. Trimming left V 3 bases short and J 2 bases short, with 14 bases between. Here the CDR3 reads CASSWGGRGNTEAFF. The CDR3 nucleotides read TGTGCCAGCAGCTGGGGGGGGCGGGGAAACACTGAAGCTTTCTTT. Based on the CDR3 plus reference TRBV5-6 and TRBJ1-1, the full variable domain is DAGVTQSPTHLIKTRGQQVTLRCSPKSGHDTVSWYQQALGQGPQFIFQYYEEEERQRGNFPDRFSGHQFPNYSSELNVNALLLGDSALYLCASSWGGRGNTEAFFGQGTRLTVV.

V is TRBV4-1 and J is TRBJ2-6, with D possibly matching TRBD2 (7 bases). Per germline, CDR1 MGHRA and CDR2 YSYEKL. This CDR3 spans 18 amino acids. The germline V and J ends were trimmed by 6 bases and 0 bases, with 18 bases remaining between them. The CDR3 protein is CASRTLKGGSSGANVLTF. CDR3 coding DNA: TGCGCCAGCAGGACACTAAAGGGGGGGAGCTCTGGGGCCAACGTCCTGACTTTC.

This clone has a single count. The chain combines TRBV5-4 with TRBJ2-5; 13 bases match TRBD2. J was trimmed by 5 bases and V by 3 bases; bases with no gene match: 19. The length of the CDR3 is 20 residues. Germline values: CDR1 SGHNT, CDR2 YYREEE (reference sequence). This chain's CDR3 is CASSSDDLGLAGVRYETQYF. DNA of the CDR3: TGTGCCAGCAGCTCGGATGACCTCGGACTAGCGGGAGTTAGGTATGAGACCCAGTACTTC.

The genes are TRBV2 and TRBJ2-2, with 11 bases identical to TRBD2. The CDR3 length is 17 residues. Germline lookup yields CDR1 SNHLY and CDR2 FYNNEI. The trim removed 6 bases at V and 2 bases at J, leaving 8 bases unmatched. The CDR3: CASSSTSGAFNTGELFF. CDR3 coding DNA: TGTGCCAGCAGCTCGACTAGCGGGGCCTTTAACACCGGGGAGCTGTTTTTT.

The chain couples TRBV5-1 to TRBJ2-1; 10 bases are shared with TRBD2. The germline V gene encodes CDR1 SGHRS and CDR2 YFSETQ. The CDR3 sequence is 18 residues long. V lost 3 bases and J lost 10; bases outside the gene matches: 19. DNA for the CDR3: TGCGCCAGCAGCTCGCCCGTGGAACTAGCGGGATTGGGGGCCGAGCAGTTCTTC. Its translation: CASSSPVELAGLGAEQFF.

The chain joins TRBV7-9 to TRBJ1-3, with D perhaps matching TRBD1 (6 bases). The germline gives CDR1 SEHNR, CDR2 FQNEAQ (reference sequence). V was shortened by 3 bases and J by 4 bases, with 16 bases between the two germline ends. The CDR3 consists of 16 residues. The CDR3 DNA reads as TGTGCCAGCAGCTTCCTTGTACAGGGAATCGGAAACACCATATATTTT. Encoded protein: CASSFLVQGIGNTIYF.

The rearrangement joins TRBV6-1 to TRBJ1-2; TRBD1 agrees at 8 bases. Germline V lookup: CDR1 MNHNS, CDR2 SASEGT. The CDR3 totals 13 residues. Trimming at V came to 5 bases and at J to 3 bases, leaving 2 bases not matched to a gene. CDR3 sequence (DNA): TGTGCCAGCAGTATACAGGGGGACTATGGCTACACCTTC. It translates to CASSIQGDYGYTF.

This chain joins TRBV9 and TRBJ2-7, with D perhaps TRBD1 (7 bases). This CDR3 is built from 15 residues. Trimming took off 4 bases at V and 3 bases at J, with 17 bases between the two ends. The germline V gene encodes CDR1 SGDLS and CDR2 YYNGEE. The chain's CDR3 is CASSPQGTFFYEQYF. The CDR3 nucleotides read TGTGCCAGCAGCCCACAGGGGACTTTTTTCTACGAGCAGTACTTC.

The chain employs TRBV9 and TRBJ2-2; TRBD1 is a possible D gene (6 bases). Germline CDR1 reads SGDLS; CDR2 reads YYNGEE. V was trimmed by 4 bases and J by 1 base, leaving 17 bases between them. CDR3 length: 17 amino acids. CDR3 in DNA: TGTGCCAGCAGCCCATGGGGGAGACAGGAGAACACCGGGGAGCTGTTTTTT. Protein product: CASSPWGRQENTGELFF.

This clone came up once. V and J are TRBV7-9 and TRBJ2-1; TRBD2 matches 7 bases. Germline CDR1 and CDR2: SEHNR and FQNEAQ (reference sequence). Trimming removed 5 bases from V and 9 bases from J; junction bases left unmatched: 10. The CDR3 sequence is 14 residues long. This CDR3 is CASSPTGGSSEQFF. CDR3 DNA sequence: TGTGCCAGCAGCCCCACCGGGGGGAGCTCTGAGCAGTTCTTC.

J is TRBJ1-4 and V is TRBV7-9; D is possibly TRBD1 (5 bases). Trimming took 6 bases from V and 5 from J, leaving 13 bases between them. The germline gives CDR1 SEHNR, CDR2 FQNEAQ (reference sequence). CDR3 length: 14 residues. The CDR3 sequence: CASRKQGWNEKLFF. The CDR3 DNA sequence: TGTGCCAGCAGGAAGCAGGGTTGGAATGAAAAACTGTTTTTT.

The genes are TRBV18 and TRBJ1-1; 8 bases fit TRBD1. Germline V gene data show CDR1 as KGHSH and CDR2 as LQKENI. The CDR3 spans 14 residues. The trim removed 2 bases at V and 4 bases at J, leaving 3 bases unmatched. The CDR3 coding sequence is TGTGCCAGCTCACCAACAGGGGGGATCACTGAAGCTTTCTTT. Residues: CASSPTGGITEAFF.

This clone was seen only a few times. The chain uses TRBV4-2 and TRBJ2-7, with unresolved D. The CDR3 has 14 residues. CDR1 LGHNA and CDR2 YNFKEQ come from the germline V gene. Trimming removed 2 bases at V and 0 bases at J, with 8 bases between. CDR3: CASSQPSSSYEQYF. Here the CDR3 DNA reads TGTGCCAGCAGCCAACCTTCGAGCTCCTACGAGCAGTACTTC.

The chain links TRBV4-1 to TRBJ2-1; 12 positions agree with TRBD2. Germline-derived CDR1 and CDR2 are MGHRA and YSYEKL. J was trimmed by 9 bases and V by 2 bases; bases with no gene match: 5. CDR3 length equals 15 residues. This CDR3 is CASSQLAGGVAEQFF. CDR3 DNA sequence: TGCGCCAGCAGCCAACTAGCGGGAGGGGTGGCTGAGCAGTTCTTC.

The genes are TRBV10-1 and TRBJ2-2; D gene unclear. CDR1 is WNHNN and CDR2 is SYGVQD in the germline V gene (reference sequence). Trimming removed 4 bases from V and 4 bases from J, with 13 bases in between. The CDR3 has 15 residues. For the CDR3, the DNA is TGCGCCAGCAGTGTTTTCCGCAGTGCCACCGGGGAGCTGTTTTTT. Residues: CASSVFRSATGELFF.

The chain recombines TRBV13 with TRBJ1-4, with D possibly matching TRBD1 (5 bases). Trimming pared 4 bases from V and 4 bases from J, leaving 13 bases between. CDR1 PRHDT and CDR2 FYEKMQ come from the germline V gene (reference sequence). This CDR3 is built from 15 residues. CDR3: CASSWPGGYNEKLFF. The CDR3 DNA reads as TGTGCCAGCAGCTGGCCCGGGGGTTATAATGAAAAACTGTTTTTT.

This clone was seen a handful of times. The gene calls are TRBV19 and TRBJ2-5; D possibly corresponds to TRBD1 (6 bases). With 5 bases removed from V and 4 bases from J, the gap between germline ends came to 11 bases. There are 13 residues in the CDR3. Germline loops: CDR1 LNHDA, CDR2 SQIVND (reference sequence). CDR3 protein: CASSSRGRETQYF. CDR3 nucleotides: TGTGCCAGTAGTTCCAGGGGAAGAGAGACCCAGTACTTC.

V gene TRBV7-9 combines with J gene TRBJ1-5, with no clear D. The CDR3 is 19 residues long. Deletions cut 1 base from V and 0 bases from J, with 19 bases between. Germline lookup yields CDR1 SEHNR and CDR2 FQNEAQ (reference sequence). This chain's CDR3 is CASSLVDWSTSSSNQPQHF. The CDR3 DNA follows: TGTGCCAGCAGCTTAGTAGACTGGTCTACAAGTTCTAGCAATCAGCCCCAGCATTTT.

The chain combines TRBV5-4 with TRBJ2-7, with D perhaps TRBD2 (5 bases). The CDR3 length is 15 residues. V was trimmed by 3 bases and J by 4 bases, leaving 17 bases between them. Looked up from germline, CDR1 is SGHNT and CDR2 is YYREEE (reference sequence). DNA for the CDR3: TGTGCCAGCAGCTCCCCAAGGACCGGGATTTACGAGCAGTACTTC. Protein sequence: CASSSPRTGIYEQYF.

The J gene is TRBJ1-1, the V gene TRBV9; tentatively, D is TRBD1 (6 bases). Per the germline V gene, CDR1 is SGDLS and CDR2 is YYNGEE. This CDR3 is built from 12 residues. The ends were cut back, 0 bases at V and 7 bases at J, with 7 bases in the middle. This CDR3 is CASSVEGGEAFF. CDR3 DNA sequence: TGTGCCAGCAGCGTAGAAGGGGGTGAAGCTTTCTTT. The full variable domain, its missing parts supplied by reference TRBV9 and TRBJ1-1, is DSGVTQTPKHLITATGQRVTLRCSPRSGDLSVYWYQQSLDQGLQFLIQYYNGEERAKGNILERFSAQQFPDLHSELNLSSLELGDSALYFCASSVEGGEAFFGQGTRLTVV.

This chain connects TRBV6-5 to TRBJ2-5; D is unresolved. V was trimmed by 6 bases and J by 4 bases, leaving 12 bases between them. CDR1 is MNHEY, CDR2 SVGAGI, per germline. The CDR3 is made up of 13 amino acids. The CDR3 here is CASSRATGETQYF. For the CDR3, the DNA is TGTGCCAGCAGCCGTGCAACGGGAGAGACCCAGTACTTC.

This clone has more than one count but fewer than ten. The rearrangement joins TRBV19 to TRBJ1-4; TRBD1 agrees at 7 bases. The CDR3 consists of 15 residues. Germline V gives CDR1 LNHDA, CDR2 SQIVND (reference sequence). V gave up 5 bases and J gave up 3 bases; unmatched junction bases: 6. For the CDR3, the DNA is TGTGCCAGTAGTTTTGACAGGGCGGCTAATGAAAAACTGTTTTTT. As protein: CASSFDRAANEKLFF.

The J gene is TRBJ1-1, the V gene TRBV14; maybe TRBD1 (5 bases). Looked up from germline, CDR1 is SGHDN and CDR2 is FVKESK. This CDR3 spans 15 amino acids. Trimming removed 2 bases at V and 4 bases at J, with 14 bases between. CDR3 sequence: CASSQLLRVSTEAFF. The CDR3 nucleotides read TGTGCCAGCAGCCAACTTCTCAGGGTAAGCACTGAAGCTTTCTTT.

V and J are TRBV18 and TRBJ2-6; a possible D gene is TRBD1 (5 bases). V was trimmed by 3 bases and J by 0 bases, leaving 15 bases between them. Germline V lookup: CDR1 KGHSH, CDR2 LQKENI. CDR3 length: 18 residues. The CDR3 loop is CASSPRVDSLSGANVLTF. The DNA for the CDR3 is TGTGCCAGCTCACCTCGAGTCGACAGCCTCTCTGGGGCCAACGTCCTGACTTTC.

V is TRBV7-3 and J is TRBJ2-1, with TRBD2 matching 9 bases. The CDR3 length is 16 residues. Germline CDR1 is SGHTA and CDR2 is FQGTGA. The junction had 9 bases not matched to a gene; V was cut back by 5 bases and J by 4 bases. This CDR3 reads CASSAQTSGRYNEQFF. As DNA, the CDR3 is TGTGCCAGCAGCGCGCAAACTAGCGGGCGTTACAATGAGCAGTTCTTC.

The rearrangement links TRBV5-1 to TRBJ1-1; 9 bases agree with TRBD1. Germline V gene lookup returns CDR1 SGHRS and CDR2 YFSETQ. This CDR3 comprises 17 residues. V trimming: 4 bases; J trimming: 4 bases; junction bases outside the gene matches: 14. CDR3 bases: TGCGCCAGCAGCGACTACAGGGGGCCGGCTGCGGGCACTGAAGCTTTCTTT. It encodes CASSDYRGPAAGTEAFF.

The chain employs TRBV4-1 and TRBJ2-7; D is possibly TRBD1 (5 bases). CDR3 length: 14 amino acids. V was shortened by 8 bases and J by 0 bases, with 14 bases between the two germline ends. Germline CDR1 and CDR2: MGHRA and YSYEKL. CDR3 sequence: CASASGPSSYEQYF. The CDR3 nucleotides read TGCGCCAGCGCCTCAGGGCCTAGCTCCTACGAGCAGTACTTC.